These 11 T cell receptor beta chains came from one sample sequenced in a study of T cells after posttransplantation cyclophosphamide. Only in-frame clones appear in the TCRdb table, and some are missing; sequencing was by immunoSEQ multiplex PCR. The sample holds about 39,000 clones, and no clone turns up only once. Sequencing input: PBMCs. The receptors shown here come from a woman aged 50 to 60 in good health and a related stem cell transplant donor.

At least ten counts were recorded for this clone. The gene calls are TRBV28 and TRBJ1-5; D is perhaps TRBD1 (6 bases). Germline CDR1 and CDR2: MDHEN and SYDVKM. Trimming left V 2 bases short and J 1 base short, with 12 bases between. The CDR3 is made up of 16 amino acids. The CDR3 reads CASSLRNRASNQPQHF. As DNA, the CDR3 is TGTGCCAGCAGTTTACGCAACAGGGCGAGCAATCAGCCCCAGCATTTT. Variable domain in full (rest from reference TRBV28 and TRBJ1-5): DVKVTQSSRYLVKRTGEKVFLECVQDMDHENMFWYRQDPGLGLRLIYFSYDVKMKEKGDIPEGYSVSREKKERFSLILESASTNQTSMYLCASSLRNRASNQPQHFGDGTRLSIL.

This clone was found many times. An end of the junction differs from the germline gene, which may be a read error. This CDR3 is CASSVAGTSADTQYF. CDR3 nucleotide sequence: TGTGCCAGCAGCGTAGCCGGGACTAGCGCAGATACGCAGTATTTT. The chain recombines TRBV7-2 with TRBJ2-3; 10 bases agree with TRBD2. The CDR3 is made up of 15 amino acids. Germline lookup yields CDR1 SGHTA and CDR2 FQGNSA.

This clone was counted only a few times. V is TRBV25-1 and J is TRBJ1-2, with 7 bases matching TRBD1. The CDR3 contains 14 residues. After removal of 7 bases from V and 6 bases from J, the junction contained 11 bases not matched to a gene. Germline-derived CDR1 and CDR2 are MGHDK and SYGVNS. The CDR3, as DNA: TGTGCCAGCACAGGTCGTCAGGGGGATGATGGCTACACCTTC. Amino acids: CASTGRQGDDGYTF.

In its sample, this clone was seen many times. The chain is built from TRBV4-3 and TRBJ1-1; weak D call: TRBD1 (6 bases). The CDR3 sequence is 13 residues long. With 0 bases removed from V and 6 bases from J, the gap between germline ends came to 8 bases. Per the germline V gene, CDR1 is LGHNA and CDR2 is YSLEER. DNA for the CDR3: TGCGCCAGCAGCCAAGATGCAGGGGCTGAAGCTTTCTTT. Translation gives CASSQDAGAEAFF.

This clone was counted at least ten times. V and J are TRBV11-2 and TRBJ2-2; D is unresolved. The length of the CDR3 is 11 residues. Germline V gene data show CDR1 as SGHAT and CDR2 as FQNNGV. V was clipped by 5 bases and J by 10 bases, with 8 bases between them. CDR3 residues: CASSQTLELFF. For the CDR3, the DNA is TGTGCCAGCAGCCAAACTCTGGAGCTGTTTTTT.

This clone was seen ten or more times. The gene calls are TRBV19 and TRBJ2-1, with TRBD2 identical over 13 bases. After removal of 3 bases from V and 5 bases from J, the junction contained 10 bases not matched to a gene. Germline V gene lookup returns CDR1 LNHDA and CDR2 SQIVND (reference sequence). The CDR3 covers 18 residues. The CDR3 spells CASSILTSGGLSHNEQFF. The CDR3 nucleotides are TGTGCCAGTAGTATCCTGACTAGCGGGGGGCTTAGCCACAATGAGCAGTTCTTC. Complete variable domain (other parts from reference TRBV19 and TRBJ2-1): DGGITQSPKYLFRKEGQNVTLSCEQNLNHDAMYWYRQDPGQGLRLIYYSQIVNDFQKGDIAEGYSVSREKKESFPLTVTSAQKNPTAFYLCASSILTSGGLSHNEQFFGPGTRLTVL.

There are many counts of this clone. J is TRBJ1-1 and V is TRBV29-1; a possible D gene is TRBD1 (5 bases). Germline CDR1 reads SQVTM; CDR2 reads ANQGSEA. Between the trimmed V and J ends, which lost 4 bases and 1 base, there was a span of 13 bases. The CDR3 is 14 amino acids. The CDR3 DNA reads TGCAGCGTTGGAGGGGAGGGAAAGAACACTGAAGCTTTCTTT. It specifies CSVGGEGKNTEAFF.

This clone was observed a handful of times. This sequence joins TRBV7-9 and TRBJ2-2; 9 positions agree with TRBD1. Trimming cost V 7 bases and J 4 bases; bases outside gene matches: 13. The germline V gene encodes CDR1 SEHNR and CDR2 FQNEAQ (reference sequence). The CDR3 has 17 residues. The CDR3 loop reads CASTGTGRETITGELFF. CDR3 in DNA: TGTGCCAGCACCGGGACAGGGCGAGAGACAATCACCGGGGAGCTGTTTTTT.

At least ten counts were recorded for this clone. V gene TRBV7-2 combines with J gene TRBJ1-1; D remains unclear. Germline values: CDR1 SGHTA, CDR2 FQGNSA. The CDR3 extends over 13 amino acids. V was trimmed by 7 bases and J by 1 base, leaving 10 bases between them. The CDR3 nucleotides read TGTGCCAGCACCCTAAGCACGAACACTGAAGCTTTCTTT. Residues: CASTLSTNTEAFF.

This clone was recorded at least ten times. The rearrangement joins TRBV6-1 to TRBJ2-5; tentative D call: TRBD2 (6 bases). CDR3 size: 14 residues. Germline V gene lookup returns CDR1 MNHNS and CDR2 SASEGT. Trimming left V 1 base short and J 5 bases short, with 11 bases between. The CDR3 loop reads CASSEGTRGETQYF. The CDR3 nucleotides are TGTGCCAGCAGTGAAGGGACTCGGGGGGAGACCCAGTACTTC.

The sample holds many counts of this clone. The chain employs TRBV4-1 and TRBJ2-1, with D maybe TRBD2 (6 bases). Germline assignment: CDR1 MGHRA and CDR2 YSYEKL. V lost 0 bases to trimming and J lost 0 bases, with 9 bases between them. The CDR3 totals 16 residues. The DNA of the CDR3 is TGCGCCAGCAGCCAAGATACCGGGAGCTCCTACAATGAGCAGTTCTTC. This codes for CASSQDTGSSYNEQFF.